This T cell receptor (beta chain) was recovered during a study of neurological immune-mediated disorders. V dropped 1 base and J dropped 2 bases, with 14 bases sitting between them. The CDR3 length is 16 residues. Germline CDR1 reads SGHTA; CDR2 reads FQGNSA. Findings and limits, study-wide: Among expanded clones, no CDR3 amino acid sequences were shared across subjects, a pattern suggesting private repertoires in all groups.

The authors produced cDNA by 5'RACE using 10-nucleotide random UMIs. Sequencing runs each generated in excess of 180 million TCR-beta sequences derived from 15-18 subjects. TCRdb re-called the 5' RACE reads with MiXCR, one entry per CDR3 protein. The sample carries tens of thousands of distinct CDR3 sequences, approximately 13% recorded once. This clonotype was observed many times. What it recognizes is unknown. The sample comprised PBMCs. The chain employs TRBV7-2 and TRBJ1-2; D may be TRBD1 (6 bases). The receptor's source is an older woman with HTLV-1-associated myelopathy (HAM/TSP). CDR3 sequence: CASSLDTGRTNYGYTF. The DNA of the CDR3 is TGTGCCAGCAGCTTAGATACAGGGAGGACGAACTATGGCTACACCTTC.